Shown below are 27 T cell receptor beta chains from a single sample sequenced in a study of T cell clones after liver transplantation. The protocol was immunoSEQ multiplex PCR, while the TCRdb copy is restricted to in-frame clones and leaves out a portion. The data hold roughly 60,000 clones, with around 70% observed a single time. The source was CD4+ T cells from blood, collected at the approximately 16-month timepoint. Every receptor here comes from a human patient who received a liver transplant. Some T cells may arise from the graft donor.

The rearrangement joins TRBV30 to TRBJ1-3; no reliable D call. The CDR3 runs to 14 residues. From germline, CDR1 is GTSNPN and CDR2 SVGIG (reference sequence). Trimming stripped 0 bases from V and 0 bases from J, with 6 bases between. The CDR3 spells CAWSVAFSGNTIYF. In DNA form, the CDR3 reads TGTGCCTGGAGTGTGGCGTTCTCTGGAAACACCATATATTTT.

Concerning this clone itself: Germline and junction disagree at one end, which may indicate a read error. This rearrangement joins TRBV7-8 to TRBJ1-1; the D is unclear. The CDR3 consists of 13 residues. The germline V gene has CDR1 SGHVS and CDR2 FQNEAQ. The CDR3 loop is CASSLEGNTEAFF. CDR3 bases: TGTGCCAGCAGTTTAGAAGGGAACACTGAAGCTTTCTTT.

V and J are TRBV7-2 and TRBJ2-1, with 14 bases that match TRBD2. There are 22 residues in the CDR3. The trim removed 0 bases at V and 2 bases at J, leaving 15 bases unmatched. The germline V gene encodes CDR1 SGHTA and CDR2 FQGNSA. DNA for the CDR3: TGTGCCAGCAGCTTAGCAGGGGATACGGGACTAGCGGGAGACTACCCCTACAATGAGCAGTTCTTC. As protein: CASSLAGDTGLAGDYPYNEQFF.

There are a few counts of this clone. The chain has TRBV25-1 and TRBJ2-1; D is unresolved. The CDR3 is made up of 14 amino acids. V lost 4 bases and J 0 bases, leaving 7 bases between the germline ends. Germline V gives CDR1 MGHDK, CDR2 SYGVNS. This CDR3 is CASSAASSYNEQFF. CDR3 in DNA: TGTGCCAGCAGTGCCGCTTCCTCCTACAATGAGCAGTTCTTC.

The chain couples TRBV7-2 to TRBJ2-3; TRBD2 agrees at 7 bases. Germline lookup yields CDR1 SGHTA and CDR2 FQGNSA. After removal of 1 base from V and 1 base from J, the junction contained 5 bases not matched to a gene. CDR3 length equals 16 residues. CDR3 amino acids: CASSLVASGGTDTQYF. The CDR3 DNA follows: TGTGCCAGCAGCTTAGTGGCTAGCGGAGGCACAGATACGCAGTATTTT.

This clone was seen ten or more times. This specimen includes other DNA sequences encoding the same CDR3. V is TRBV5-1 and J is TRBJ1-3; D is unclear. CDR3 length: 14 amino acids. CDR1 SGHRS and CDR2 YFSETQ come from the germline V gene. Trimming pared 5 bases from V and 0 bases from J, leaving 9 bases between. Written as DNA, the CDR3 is TGCGCCAGCAGGCCCGGCGGCTCTGGAAACACCATATATTTT. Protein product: CASRPGGSGNTIYF.

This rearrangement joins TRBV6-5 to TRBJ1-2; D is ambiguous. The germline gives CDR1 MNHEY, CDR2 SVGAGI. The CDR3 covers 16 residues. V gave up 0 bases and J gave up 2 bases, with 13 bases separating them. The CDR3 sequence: CASSYSGVEGNYGYTF. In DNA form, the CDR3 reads TGTGCCAGCAGTTACTCGGGCGTTGAGGGAAACTATGGCTACACCTTC.

DNA for the CDR3: TGTGCCAGCAGCCCGGGGGTAGGGGGCTGGTCCTACGAGCAGTACGTC. Amino acids: CASSPGVGGWSYEQYV. The chain has TRBV6-6 and TRBJ2-7; D is possibly TRBD1 (7 bases). Germline V gives CDR1 MNHNY, CDR2 SVGAGI (reference sequence). The CDR3 extends over 16 amino acids. The V gene lost 6 bases and the J gene lost 1 base, with 19 bases spanning the gap.

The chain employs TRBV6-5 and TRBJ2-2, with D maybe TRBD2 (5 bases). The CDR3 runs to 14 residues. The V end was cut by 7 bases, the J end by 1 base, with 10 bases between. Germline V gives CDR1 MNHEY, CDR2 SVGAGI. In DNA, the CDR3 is TGTGCCAGCACCAGACGGGGGAACACCGGGGAGCTGTTTTTT. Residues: CASTRRGNTGELFF.

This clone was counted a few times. The CDR3 sequence: CASSLGGQGSNSPLHF. The CDR3 region has the DNA TGTGCCAGCAGTTTGGGTGGGCAGGGGAGTAATTCACCCCTCCACTTT. The chain links TRBV28 to TRBJ1-6; tentative D call: TRBD1 (6 bases). Germline V lookup: CDR1 MDHEN, CDR2 SYDVKM. This CDR3 contains 16 residues. Between the trimmed V and J ends, which lost 3 bases and 6 bases, there was a span of 15 bases.

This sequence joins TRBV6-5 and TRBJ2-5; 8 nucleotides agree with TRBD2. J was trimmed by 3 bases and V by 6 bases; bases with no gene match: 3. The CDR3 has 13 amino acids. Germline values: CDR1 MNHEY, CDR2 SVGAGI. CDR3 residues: CASSLGLEETQYF. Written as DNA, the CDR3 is TGTGCCAGCAGCCTGGGACTAGAAGAGACCCAGTACTTC.

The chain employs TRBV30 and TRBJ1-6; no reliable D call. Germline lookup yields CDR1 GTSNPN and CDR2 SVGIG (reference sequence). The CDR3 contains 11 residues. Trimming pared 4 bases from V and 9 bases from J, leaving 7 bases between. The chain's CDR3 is CAWTYGSPLHF. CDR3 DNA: TGTGCCTGGACCTACGGTTCACCCCTCCACTTT.

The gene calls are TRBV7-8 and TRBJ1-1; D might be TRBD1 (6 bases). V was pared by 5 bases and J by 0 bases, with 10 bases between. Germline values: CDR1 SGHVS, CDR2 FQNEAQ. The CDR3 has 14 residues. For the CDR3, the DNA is TGTGCCAGCAGCGGGGGACACCTGAACACTGAAGCTTTCTTT. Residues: CASSGGHLNTEAFF.

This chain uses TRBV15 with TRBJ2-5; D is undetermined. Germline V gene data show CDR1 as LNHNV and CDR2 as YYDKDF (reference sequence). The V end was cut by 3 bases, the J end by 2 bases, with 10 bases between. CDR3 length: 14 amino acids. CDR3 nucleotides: TGTGCCACCAGCAGGGACCTGGTTCAAGAGACCCAGTACTTC. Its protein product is CATSRDLVQETQYF.

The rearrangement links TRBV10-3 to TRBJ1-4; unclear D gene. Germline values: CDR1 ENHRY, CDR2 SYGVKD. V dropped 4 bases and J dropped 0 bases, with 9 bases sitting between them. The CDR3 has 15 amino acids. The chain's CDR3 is CAISAQPATNEKLFF. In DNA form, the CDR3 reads TGTGCCATCAGTGCACAGCCAGCAACTAATGAAAAACTGTTTTTT.

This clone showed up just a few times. The CDR3 here is CASSTSGQDIVAFF. The CDR3 DNA is TGTGCCAGTAGTACCAGTGGGCAAGATATCGTAGCTTTCTTT. This chain connects TRBV19 to TRBJ1-1; D unresolved. The V end was cut by 4 bases, the J end by 10 bases, with 19 bases between. This CDR3 is built from 14 residues. From germline, CDR1 is LNHDA and CDR2 SQIVND (reference sequence). The full variable domain, completed using reference TRBV19 and TRBJ1-1, is DGGITQSPKYLFRKEGQNVTLSCEQNLNHDAMYWYRQDPGQGLRLIYYSQIVNDFQKGDIAEGYSVSREKKESFPLTVTSAQKNPTAFYLCASSTSGQDIVAFFGQGTRLTVV.

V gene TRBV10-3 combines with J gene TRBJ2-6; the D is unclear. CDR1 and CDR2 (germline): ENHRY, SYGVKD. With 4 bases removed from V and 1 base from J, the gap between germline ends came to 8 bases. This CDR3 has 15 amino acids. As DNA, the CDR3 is TGTGCCATCAGTGTAACACTGTCTGGGGCCAACGTCCTGACTTTC. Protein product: CAISVTLSGANVLTF.

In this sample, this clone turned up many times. The CDR3 loop is CAWSSQTGNQPQHF. The CDR3 region has the DNA TGTGCCTGGTCCTCCCAGACGGGCAATCAGCCCCAGCATTTT. The chain is built from TRBV30 and TRBJ1-5; D remains unclear. V dropped 5 bases and J dropped 2 bases, with 13 bases sitting between them. CDR3 length: 14 residues. Germline V CDR1 and CDR2: GTSNPN, SVGIG (reference sequence).

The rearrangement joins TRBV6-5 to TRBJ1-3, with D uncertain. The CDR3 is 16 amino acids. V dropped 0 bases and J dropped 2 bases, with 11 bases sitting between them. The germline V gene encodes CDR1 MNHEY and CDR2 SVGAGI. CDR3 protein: CASSYSAGKTGNTIYF. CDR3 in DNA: TGTGCCAGCAGTTACTCGGCCGGGAAGACTGGAAACACCATATATTTT.

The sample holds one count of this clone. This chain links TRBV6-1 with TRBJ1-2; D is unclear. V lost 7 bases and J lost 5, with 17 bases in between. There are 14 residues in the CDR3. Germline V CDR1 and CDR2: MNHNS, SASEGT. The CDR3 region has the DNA TGTGCCAGCATGCTTCTGGGAGGAGGTTATGGCTACACCTTC. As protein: CASMLLGGGYGYTF.

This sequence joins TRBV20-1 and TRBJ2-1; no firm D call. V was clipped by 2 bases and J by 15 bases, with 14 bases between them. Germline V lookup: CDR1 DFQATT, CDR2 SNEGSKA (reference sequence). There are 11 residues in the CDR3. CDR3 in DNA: TGCAGTGCTAGATCCTTGGGGTACTGGTTCTTC. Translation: CSARSLGYWFF.

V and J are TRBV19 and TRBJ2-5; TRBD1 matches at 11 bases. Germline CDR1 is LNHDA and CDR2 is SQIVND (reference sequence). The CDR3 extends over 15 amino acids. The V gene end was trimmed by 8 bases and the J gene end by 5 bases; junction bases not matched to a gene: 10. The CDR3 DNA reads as TGTGCCAGTCGGACAGGGGGCGATGGAACGGAGACCCAGTACTTC. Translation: CASRTGGDGTETQYF.

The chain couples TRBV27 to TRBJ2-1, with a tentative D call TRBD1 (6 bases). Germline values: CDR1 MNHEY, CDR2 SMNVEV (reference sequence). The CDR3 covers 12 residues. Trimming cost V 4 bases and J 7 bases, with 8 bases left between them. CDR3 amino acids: CASSSRGNEQFF. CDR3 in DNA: TGTGCCAGCAGTTCCAGGGGTAATGAGCAGTTCTTC.

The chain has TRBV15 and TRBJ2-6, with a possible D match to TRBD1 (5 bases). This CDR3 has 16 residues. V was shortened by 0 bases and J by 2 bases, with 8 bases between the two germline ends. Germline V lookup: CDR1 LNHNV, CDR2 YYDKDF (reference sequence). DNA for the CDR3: TGTGCCACCAGCAGAGAAGTAGGGGCTGGGGCCAACGTCCTGACTTTC. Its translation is CATSREVGAGANVLTF.

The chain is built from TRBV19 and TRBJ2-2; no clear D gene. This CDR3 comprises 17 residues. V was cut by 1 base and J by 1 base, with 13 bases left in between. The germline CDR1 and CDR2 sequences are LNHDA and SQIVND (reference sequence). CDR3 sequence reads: CASSIGPPSGNTGELFF. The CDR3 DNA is TGTGCCAGTAGTATAGGCCCCCCCTCCGGGAACACCGGGGAGCTGTTTTTT.

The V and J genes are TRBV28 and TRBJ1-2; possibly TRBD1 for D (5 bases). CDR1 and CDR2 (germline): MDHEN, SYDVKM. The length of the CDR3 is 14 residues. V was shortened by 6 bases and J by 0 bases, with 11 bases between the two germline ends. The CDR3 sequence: CASRGQGANYGYTF. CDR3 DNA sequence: TGTGCCAGCAGAGGACAAGGTGCTAACTATGGCTACACCTTC.

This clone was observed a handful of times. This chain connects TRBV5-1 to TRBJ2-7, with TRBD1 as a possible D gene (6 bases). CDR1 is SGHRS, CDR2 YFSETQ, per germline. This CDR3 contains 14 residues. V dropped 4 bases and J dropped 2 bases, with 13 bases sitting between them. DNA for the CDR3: TGCGCCAGCAGCAGCCTCGGGACACCCTACGAGCAGTACTTC. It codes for CASSSLGTPYEQYF.